The 4 T cell receptor beta chains in this list originate from one sample, sequenced in a study of T cell responses to AZD1222 COVID-19 vaccine. Using immunoSEQ multiplex PCR, the repertoire was profiled, and TCRdb retains in-frame clones only, with some absent. The sample records approximately 190,000 clones, roughly 93% being singletons. The sequenced sample was peripheral blood, obtained on day 0 of AZD1222 vaccination. Source of these receptors: an adult in good health.

The V and J genes are TRBV7-2 and TRBJ2-2, with no clear D. The CDR3 is 13 amino acids. The V end lost 5 bases, the J end lost 7 bases, and 11 bases lay between the germline ends. Germline V lookup: CDR1 SGHTA, CDR2 FQGNSA. The CDR3 here is CASSLGGVGELFF. DNA of the CDR3: TGTGCCAGCAGCCTCGGTGGGGTCGGGGAGCTGTTTTTT.

The J gene is TRBJ2-3, the V gene TRBV19, with D hard to call. Trimming cost V 5 bases and J 3 bases, with 3 bases left between them. The CDR3 is made up of 11 amino acids. Germline-derived CDR1 and CDR2 are LNHDA and SQIVND (reference sequence). CDR3 DNA sequence: TGTGCCAGTAGTTTAACAGATACGCAGTATTTT. It codes for CASSLTDTQYF.

The chain carries TRBV3-1 (or the pseudogene TRBV3-2) and TRBJ2-1; no clear D. CDR3 length equals 13 residues. V was clipped by 8 bases and J by 6 bases, with 14 bases between them. Germline CDR1 reads LGHDT; CDR2 reads YNNKEL (reference sequence). CDR3 in DNA: TGTGCCAGCGGCTATCAGCTGGTCAATGAGCAGTTCTTC. This translates into CASGYQLVNEQFF.

The chain joins TRBV28 to TRBJ1-6; 12 bases line up with TRBD1. Germline V lookup: CDR1 MDHEN, CDR2 SYDVKM. V shed 4 bases, J shed 11 bases, and the junction held 9 bases outside the gene matches. The CDR3 loop spans 16 amino acids. In nucleotides, the CDR3 is TGTGCCAGCAGTTCTCCAGGGACAGGGGGCGACCCACCCCTCCACTTT. Amino acids: CASSSPGTGGDPPLHF.